The 4 T cell receptor beta chains in this list originate from one sample, sequenced in a study of cytomegalovirus exposure and HLA in healthy donors. With 60 Vbeta and 13 Jbeta primers, the PCR was carried out. TCRdb's table, derived via immunoSEQ multiplex PCR, lists solely in-frame clones and lacks some. The sample lists 200,000 or so clones; over 70% were seen once. Sequencing was done on a sample of PBMCs. The receptor source for this set is a man aged 25-45 years in good health and CMV-seronegative.

Written as DNA, the CDR3 is TGTGCCAGCAGCCCCCCAGGCGAGCAGTACTTC. It is translated as CASSPPGEQYF. The chain uses TRBV2 and TRBJ2-7; D call uncertain. The germline V gene encodes CDR1 SNHLY and CDR2 FYNNEI. Trimming pared 6 bases from V and 6 bases from J, leaving 9 bases between. The CDR3 is 11 residues long.

The CDR3 spells CASSLDRGLSNQPQHF. The CDR3 bases are TGTGCCAGCAGCTTGGACAGGGGGCTTAGCAATCAGCCCCAGCATTTT. The V gene is TRBV5-6, the J gene TRBJ1-5; 9 positions match TRBD1. Trimming removed 0 bases from V and 0 bases from J; junction bases left unmatched: 1. Germline V gene lookup returns CDR1 SGHDT and CDR2 YYEEEE. The CDR3 spans 16 residues. The full variable domain, in which reference TRBV5-6 and TRBJ1-5 provide the parts outside the CDR3, is DAGVTQSPTHLIKTRGQQVTLRCSPKSGHDTVSWYQQALGQGPQFIFQYYEEEERQRGNFPDRFSGHQFPNYSSELNVNALLLGDSALYLCASSLDRGLSNQPQHFGDGTRLSIL.

This clone has a handful of counts. CDR3 in amino acids: CASSYPGDLGYGYTF. CDR3 nucleotides: TGTGCCAGCAGTTACCCAGGGGACCTCGGCTATGGCTACACCTTC. The V gene is TRBV28, the J gene TRBJ1-2; tentative D call: TRBD1 (6 bases). Per the germline V gene, CDR1 is MDHEN and CDR2 is SYDVKM. V was pared by 4 bases and J by 4 bases, with 16 bases between. The CDR3 length is 15 residues.

This clone was detected once. The V call is TRBV9, the J call TRBJ2-2; D is unclear. Germline values: CDR1 SGDLS, CDR2 YYNGEE. This CDR3 has 14 residues. V was cut by 3 bases and J by 2 bases, with 8 bases left in between. CDR3 nucleotides: TGTGCCAGCAGCGCGGGTTCCAACACCGGGGAGCTGTTTTTT. It specifies CASSAGSNTGELFF.